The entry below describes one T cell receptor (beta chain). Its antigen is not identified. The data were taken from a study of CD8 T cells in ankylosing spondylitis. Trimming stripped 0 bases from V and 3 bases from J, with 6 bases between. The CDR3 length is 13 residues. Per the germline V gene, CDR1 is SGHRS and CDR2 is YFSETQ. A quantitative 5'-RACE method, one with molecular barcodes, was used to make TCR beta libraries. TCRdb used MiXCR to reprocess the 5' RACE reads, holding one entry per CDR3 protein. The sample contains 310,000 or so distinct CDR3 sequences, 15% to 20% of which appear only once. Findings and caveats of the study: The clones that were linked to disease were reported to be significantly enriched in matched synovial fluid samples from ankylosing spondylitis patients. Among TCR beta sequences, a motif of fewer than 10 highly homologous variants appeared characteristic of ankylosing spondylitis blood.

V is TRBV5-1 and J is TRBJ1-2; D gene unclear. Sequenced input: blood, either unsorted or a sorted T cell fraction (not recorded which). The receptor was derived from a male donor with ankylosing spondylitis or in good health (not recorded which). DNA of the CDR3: TGCGCCAGCAGCTTGGAGACGGACTATGGCTACACCTTC. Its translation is CASSLETDYGYTF.